The entry below describes one TCR beta chain. This sample is drawn from a study of beta chain features in type 1 diabetes. The J segment lost 2 bases and the V segment lost 5 bases, leaving 4 bases of the junction unmatched. The CDR3 spans 14 residues. CDR1 is SGHRS, CDR2 YFSETQ, per germline. cDNA synthesis used the whole RNA isolate, giving expressed TCRB sequences. Only in-frame clones appear in the TCRdb table, and some are missing; sequencing was by immunoSEQ multiplex PCR. The sample consists of some 40,000 clones, about 52% of them appearing once. The sample consisted of central memory CD4+ T cells from blood. The sequence was obtained from a woman in her late teens or twenties in good health. The chain employs TRBV5-1 and TRBJ2-3; 8 bases line up with TRBD2. The CDR3 bases are TGCGCCAGCAGGGTAGCGGGGAACACAGATACGCAGTATTTT. Translated, it gives CASRVAGNTDTQYF.